Sequencing of this T cell receptor beta chain was carried out in a study of cytomegalovirus exposure and HLA in healthy donors. Across the study: Among around 400 genotyped donors, around 80% fell in the Caucasian-associated ancestry cluster.

A multiplex PCR was run with 60 Vbeta primers and 13 Jbeta primers. Clones were sequenced by immunoSEQ multiplex PCR, and TCRdb holds only the in-frame ones, with some missing. The sample holds roughly 71,000 clones. The V gene's germline CDR1 is LGHNA and CDR2 YNFKEQ. The CDR3 is made up of 16 amino acids. V was cut by 0 bases and J by 5 bases, with 17 bases left in between. The sequence was obtained from a woman aged 40 to 50 in good health and CMV-seropositive. The genes are TRBV4-2 and TRBJ2-7, with D possibly matching TRBD2 (5 bases). The sample was PBMCs. This chain's CDR3 is CASSQDWLALNDEQYF. CDR3 DNA sequence: TGTGCCAGCAGCCAAGATTGGCTAGCTTTGAATGACGAGCAGTACTTC.